This T cell receptor beta chain is from a study of patients with pleural tuberculosis (dated by TCRdb to the mid-2010s). The junction carries 15 bases between V and J, which are trimmed by 0 bases and 1 base respectively. The cysteine opens and the phenylalanine closes a CDR3 of 17 amino acids. Of all the DNA, just the CDR3 is kept, 51 bases in frame from base 1. CDR1 and CDR2 (SGHTA, FQGNSA) derive from the germline V gene. Sequencer: Illumina Genome Analyzer IIx. TCRdb reworked the public reads: Q25 trimming with fastp, MiXCR clone assembly, productive beta chains retained. Rows are combined by CDR3 protein, so each entry shows the most common genes and DNA. For this sample there are about 29,000 distinct CDR3 sequences; 15% to 20% appear just once. The ten largest clonotypes hold 3.5% of the sample. This clonotype was recorded at least ten times. Its specific antigen is unknown. Base quality data are lacking; no much larger clone is found one base away.

Sequenced sample: peripheral blood. The TCR was taken from a human donor with pleural tuberculosis. The V and J genes are TRBV7-2 and TRBJ1-1, with the identity of the D gene unclear. The CDR3 sequence is CASSLATAWKGNTEAFF. The nucleotide sequence reads TGTGCCAGCAGCTTAGCCACAGCATGGAAGGGGAACACTGAAGCTTTCTTT.